The 30 T cell receptor beta chains given below trace back to one sample, sequenced in a study of T cell repertoires in cytomegalovirus infection. TCRdb independently ran MiXCR on the reads; one entry per CDR3 protein. This sample carries hundreds of thousands of distinct CDR3 sequences, less than 40% of them seen once, and the ten largest clones take more than 2.5%. The sample comprised PBMCs. The receptors here all came from a human donor in good health (CMV status not recorded). Some clones in this sample may be carry-over from other donors' samples.

The CDR3 DNA sequence: TGTGCCAGTAGTCCATGGGGGGCTAACACTGAAGCTTTCTTT. Protein: CASSPWGANTEAFF. This rearrangement joins TRBV19 to TRBJ1-1; D might be TRBD1 (6 bases). Between the trimmed V and J ends, which lost 5 bases and 2 bases, there was a span of 12 bases. This CDR3 spans 14 amino acids. Germline V gene lookup returns CDR1 LNHDA and CDR2 SQIVND (reference sequence).

This clonotype was seen more than once but under ten times. The J gene is TRBJ1-5, the V gene TRBV19; perhaps TRBD1 as D (5 bases). This CDR3 spans 14 amino acids. The ends were cut back, 3 bases at V and 1 base at J, with 7 bases in the middle. Per the germline V gene, CDR1 is LNHDA and CDR2 is SQIVND (reference sequence). CDR3 nucleotide sequence: TGTGCCAGTAGTATTTGGGGGAGCAATCAGCCCCAGCATTTT. The encoded protein is CASSIWGSNQPQHF. Using reference TRBV19 and TRBJ1-5 for the parts outside the CDR3, the full variable domain is DGGITQSPKYLFRKEGQNVTLSCEQNLNHDAMYWYRQDPGQGLRLIYYSQIVNDFQKGDIAEGYSVSREKKESFPLTVTSAQKNPTAFYLCASSIWGSNQPQHFGDGTRLSIL.

This clonotype was observed a few times. This rearrangement joins TRBV30 to TRBJ1-1; D gene unclear. Deletions cut 0 bases from V and 6 bases from J, with 11 bases between. The CDR3 is 13 amino acids. The germline CDR1 and CDR2 sequences are GTSNPN and SVGIG (reference sequence). The CDR3 loop is CAWSVRGGSEAFF. In nucleotides, the CDR3 is TGTGCCTGGAGTGTACGTGGAGGTTCTGAAGCTTTCTTT.

This clonotype showed up just a few times. The rearrangement links TRBV19 to TRBJ2-7; 7 bases line up with TRBD1. V lost 4 bases to trimming and J lost 6 bases; unmatched junction nucleotides: 12. This CDR3 has 15 residues. Germline loops: CDR1 LNHDA, CDR2 SQIVND (reference sequence). The CDR3 loop is CASSKSHGTAGEQYF. The CDR3 DNA sequence: TGTGCCAGTAGTAAAAGCCATGGGACAGCCGGCGAGCAGTACTTC.

This CDR3 is CASRSGSSNQPQHF. The CDR3 DNA is TGTGCCAGCAGATCAGGGTCGAGCAATCAGCCCCAGCATTTT. The chain is built from TRBV12-3 or TRBV12-4 and TRBJ1-5, with D perhaps TRBD1 (5 bases). The CDR3 runs 14 residues. Trimming took 6 bases from V and 1 from J, leaving 10 bases between them.

This chain joins TRBV28 and TRBJ2-5; the D is unclear. CDR1 is MDHEN, CDR2 SYDVKM, per germline. Trimming took off 4 bases at V and 2 bases at J, with 8 bases between the two ends. The CDR3 is 13 amino acids. For the CDR3, the DNA is TGTGCCAGCAGTTACCAGGTTCAAGAGACCCAGTACTTC. Translating it yields CASSYQVQETQYF. The entire variable domain, with the rest obtained from reference TRBV28 and TRBJ2-5, is as follows: DVKVTQSSRYLVKRTGEKVFLECVQDMDHENMFWYRQDPGLGLRLIYFSYDVKMKEKGDIPEGYSVSREKKERFSLILESASTNQTSMYLCASSYQVQETQYFGPGTRLLVL.

In its sample, this clonotype was seen a few times. The chain combines TRBV20-1 with TRBJ2-5; TRBD2 matches at 10 bases. The CDR3 totals 14 residues. Germline V gene lookup returns CDR1 DFQATT and CDR2 SNEGSKA (reference sequence). Germline trimming cut 7 bases from V and 5 bases from J; bases unmatched to any gene: 10. CDR3 loop: CSGLRSGGEETQYF. DNA for the CDR3: TGCAGTGGTTTAAGGAGCGGGGGGGAGGAGACCCAGTACTTC.

The chain combines TRBV24-1 with TRBJ2-7, with 9 bases lining up with TRBD2. Looked up from germline, CDR1 is KGHDR and CDR2 is SFDVKD. CDR3 length: 14 residues. The trim removed 9 bases at V and 4 bases at J, leaving 9 bases unmatched. The CDR3 DNA reads TGTGCCACCTCGGCGGGAGGGCCAAATTACGAGCAGTACTTC. Protein sequence: CATSAGGPNYEQYF.

The chain is built from TRBV10-3 and TRBJ2-5; 7 nucleotides line up with TRBD2. Germline V gene sequence: CDR1 ENHRY, CDR2 SYGVKD. The CDR3 runs to 15 residues. The V segment lost 3 bases and the J segment 5 bases; nucleotides outside the gene matches: 9. CDR3 protein: CAISDGGSPGETQYF. The CDR3 DNA sequence: TGTGCCATCAGTGACGGGGGGAGTCCAGGGGAGACCCAGTACTTC.

This clonotype was seen a single time. The chain uses TRBV2 and TRBJ2-5; D may be TRBD2 (5 bases). The V and J ends lost 8 bases and 6 bases respectively, with 13 bases between them. The CDR3 length is 12 residues. From germline, CDR1 is SNHLY and CDR2 FYNNEI. CDR3 sequence (DNA): TGTGCCAGCCTTGAACTAGATAAGACCCAGTACTTC. As protein: CASLELDKTQYF.

About this clonotype itself: Its ends do not fully match the called genes, so a read error is possible. The V gene is TRBV7-2, the J gene TRBJ1-2, with no clear D. Germline CDR1 SGHTA, CDR2 FQGNSA. The CDR3 spans 14 residues. In DNA form, the CDR3 reads TGTTCCAGCAGACAAACGCCCCCGCACTATGGCTACACCTTC. This sequence encodes CSSRQTPPHYGYTF. Drawing the rest from reference TRBV7-2 and TRBJ1-2, the complete variable domain is GAGVSQSPSNKVTEKGKDVELRCDPISGHTALYWYRQSLGQGLEFLIYFQGNSAPDKSGLPSDRFSAERTGGSVSTLTIQRTQQEDSAVYLCSSRQTPPHYGYTFGSGTRLTVV.

The CDR3 loop reads CAISESQSRQTLTDTQYF. As DNA, the CDR3 is TGTGCCATCAGTGAGTCCCAAAGCAGACAGACACTCACAGATACGCAGTATTTT. The V call is TRBV10-3, the J call TRBJ2-3; a weak D match, TRBD1 (5 bases). CDR3 length equals 18 residues. V was cut by 0 bases and J by 2 bases, with 18 bases left in between. CDR1 is ENHRY and CDR2 is SYGVKD in the germline V gene.

The rearrangement links TRBV29-1 to TRBJ2-2, with TRBD1 matching 7 bases. The V gene's germline CDR1 is SQVTM and CDR2 ANQGSEA. V shed 6 bases and J 0 bases; nucleotides not matched to a gene: 1. The CDR3 spans 13 residues. CDR3 sequence: CSVGQTNTGELFF. The CDR3 nucleotides read TGCAGCGTGGGACAGACGAACACCGGGGAGCTGTTTTTT.

This clonotype was recorded a few times. The chain recombines TRBV20-1 with TRBJ2-6; TRBD2 matches at 7 bases. This CDR3 comprises 16 residues. Germline V gene data show CDR1 as DFQATT and CDR2 as SNEGSKA (reference sequence). V shed 0 bases and J 0 bases; nucleotides not matched to a gene: 2. In nucleotides, the CDR3 is TGCAGTGCTAGAGATTCGGGGGGCTCTGGGGCCAACGTCCTGACTTTC. Protein: CSARDSGGSGANVLTF.

The chain has TRBV7-2 and TRBJ1-1, with 9 bases lining up with TRBD1. V was pared by 5 bases and J by 4 bases, with 8 bases of the junction left unmatched. Germline CDR1 and CDR2: SGHTA and FQGNSA. The CDR3 sequence is 15 residues long. The DNA of the CDR3 is TGTGCCAGCAGCCCGGGACAGGGTTTGGGCACTGAAGCTTTCTTT. As protein: CASSPGQGLGTEAFF.

This chain links TRBV11-2 with TRBJ1-2; D is perhaps TRBD1 (6 bases). Trimming shortened V by 1 base and J by 4 bases, and 10 bases separated the two germline ends. The CDR3 consists of 14 residues. Germline CDR1 and CDR2: SGHAT and FQNNGV. CDR3 bases: TGTGCCAGCAGCTTAGGGACAGAGGCCTATGGCTACACCTTC. Translating it yields CASSLGTEAYGYTF.

The chain employs TRBV15 and TRBJ2-7, with TRBD1 matching 7 bases. CDR3 length: 15 residues. V was pared by 3 bases and J by 2 bases, with 7 bases of the junction left unmatched. Germline CDR1 LNHNV, CDR2 YYDKDF (reference sequence). CDR3 sequence reads: CATSSEEGTAYEQYF. CDR3 coding DNA: TGTGCCACCAGCAGCGAAGAAGGGACAGCCTACGAGCAGTACTTC.

V usage is TRBV12-3 or TRBV12-4 and J usage is TRBJ1-3; possible D gene TRBD1, 5 bases. The CDR3 consists of 15 residues. Trimming left V 5 bases short and J 4 bases short, with 15 bases between. CDR3 region: CASSTPGPQGNTIYF. The DNA of the CDR3 is TGTGCCAGCAGTACACCAGGGCCTCAAGGAAACACCATATATTTT.

The V call is TRBV19, the J call TRBJ2-2, with D possibly matching TRBD2 (5 bases). The ends were cut back, 3 bases at V and 7 bases at J, with 12 bases in the middle. The length of the CDR3 is 14 residues. Per the germline V gene, CDR1 is LNHDA and CDR2 is SQIVND (reference sequence). The CDR3, as DNA: TGTGCCAGTAGTATTTGGGGTGGAGGCGGGGAGCTGTTTTTT. This translates into CASSIWGGGGELFF.

V and J are TRBV7-9 and TRBJ2-1; no reliable D call. The CDR3 has 16 residues. From germline, CDR1 is SEHNR and CDR2 FQNEAQ (reference sequence). Trimming cost V 2 bases and J 5 bases, with 16 bases left between them. Written as DNA, the CDR3 is TGTGCCAGCAGCTTATATTGGGCATTTGAGGACAATGAGCAGTTCTTC. Its translation is CASSLYWAFEDNEQFF.

This clonotype was counted ten times or more. The chain combines TRBV6-1 with TRBJ1-1; D call uncertain. V was shortened by 1 base and J by 0 bases, with 9 bases between the two germline ends. Germline V lookup: CDR1 MNHNS, CDR2 SASEGT. The CDR3 contains 15 residues. CDR3 sequence: CASSEVTTLNTEAFF. The CDR3 nucleotides read TGTGCCAGCAGTGAAGTTACAACGCTGAACACTGAAGCTTTCTTT.

This clonotype was counted at least ten times. The chain employs TRBV7-2 and TRBJ2-5; the D is unclear. CDR1 and CDR2 from the germline V gene are SGHTA and FQGNSA. This CDR3 has 14 amino acids. Trimming stripped 5 bases from V and 4 bases from J, with 14 bases between. CDR3 bases: TGTGCCAGCAGCCTTGAGTACGGGCGAGAGACCCAGTACTTC. The encoded protein is CASSLEYGRETQYF.

This clonotype was seen at least ten times. In DNA form, the CDR3 reads TGTGCCAGCAGCTTAGGGGGGTCGGATACGCAGTATTTT. Translated: CASSLGGSDTQYF. V is TRBV7-2 and J is TRBJ2-3; possibly TRBD1 or TRBD2 for D (5 bases each). Trimming removed 1 base at V and 6 bases at J, with 8 bases between. CDR1 is SGHTA and CDR2 is FQGNSA in the germline V gene. This CDR3 has 13 amino acids.

This clonotype has just one count. This chain joins TRBV12-3 or TRBV12-4 and TRBJ2-2, with 10 bases aligning to TRBD2. The CDR3 has 16 amino acids. The V segment lost 6 bases and the J segment 7 bases; nucleotides outside the gene matches: 11. CDR3 region: CASRPSGSRQVGELFF. CDR3 bases: TGTGCCAGCAGGCCTAGCGGGAGCCGTCAGGTCGGGGAGCTGTTTTTT.

This clonotype was seen only a few times. The chain's CDR3 is CASPPAGASYEQYF. The CDR3 nucleotides are TGTGCCAGCCCTCCGGCAGGGGCCTCCTACGAGCAGTACTTC. This rearrangement joins TRBV28 to TRBJ2-7; a possible D gene is TRBD1 (6 bases). Germline loops: CDR1 MDHEN, CDR2 SYDVKM. With 8 bases removed from V and 0 bases from J, the gap between germline ends came to 14 bases. The CDR3 has 14 residues.

The V call is TRBV28, the J call TRBJ1-1; D might be TRBD1 (6 bases). Germline V gene sequence: CDR1 MDHEN, CDR2 SYDVKM. The CDR3 is made up of 13 amino acids. With 2 bases removed from V and 11 bases from J, the gap between germline ends came to 15 bases. The CDR3 DNA sequence: TGTGCCAGCAGTTTAGTCCAGGGGAGGCGGGCTTTCTTT. Translating gives CASSLVQGRRAFF.

This chain uses TRBV6-2 or TRBV6-3 with TRBJ1-2, with D maybe TRBD1 (6 bases). V shed 8 bases and J shed 8 bases, with 15 bases lying between them. The V gene's germline CDR1 is MNHEY and CDR2 SVGEGT. The CDR3 is 12 amino acids. The CDR3: CASVKGGSGYTF. Written as DNA, the CDR3 is TGTGCCAGCGTTAAAGGGGGGTCCGGCTACACCTTC.

V and J are TRBV19 and TRBJ1-5; D is uncertain. This CDR3 spans 14 amino acids. The germline V gene encodes CDR1 LNHDA and CDR2 SQIVND (reference sequence). V was shortened by 7 bases and J by 4 bases, with 14 bases between the two germline ends. CDR3 protein: CASIGRGVNQPQHF. The CDR3 coding sequence is TGTGCCAGTATCGGGCGGGGTGTAAATCAGCCCCAGCATTTT.

This clonotype was detected a few times. V usage is TRBV4-1 and J usage is TRBJ1-5; weak D call: TRBD1 (6 bases). With 3 bases removed from V and 2 bases from J, the gap between germline ends came to 11 bases. In germline, CDR1 is MGHRA, CDR2 YSYEKL. CDR3 length equals 15 residues. CDR3 sequence: CASSQAYRGNQPQHF. The CDR3 region has the DNA TGCGCCAGCAGCCAGGCCTACAGGGGCAATCAGCCCCAGCATTTT.

J is TRBJ2-5 and V is TRBV6-2 or TRBV6-3; unclear D gene. Germline CDR1 reads MNHEY; CDR2 reads SVGEGT. Trimming cost V 8 bases and J 1 base, with 8 bases left between them. The CDR3 has 12 amino acids. The CDR3 region has the DNA TGTGCCAGCCGGAGAGCCCAAGAGACCCAGTACTTC. This sequence encodes CASRRAQETQYF.